This T cell receptor (beta chain) derives from a study of T-cell reconstitution after alpha-beta-depleted transplantation in children. This CDR3 has 15 residues. Germline V CDR1 and CDR2: SGHRS, YFSETQ. Deletions cut 3 bases from V and 2 bases from J, with 12 bases between. Library preparation (for TCRbeta) was performed with unique molecular identifiers. TCRdb reprocessed the PCR reads via MiXCR and lists one record per CDR3 protein. The repertoire includes about 340,000 distinct CDR3 sequences, approximately 10% of them detected once, and under 3% sits in the top ten. This clonotype was found a few times.

This receptor was obtained from a human donor who donated a stem cell graft to a child with acute lymphoblastic leukemia. The rearrangement uses TRBV5-1 and TRBJ2-1, with a possible D match to TRBD2 (6 bases). This sample comprised PBMCs from the stem cell graft donor, obtained from the stem cell graft. The CDR3 spells CASSSGLSTYNEQFF. In DNA, the CDR3 is TGCGCCAGCAGCTCGGGACTCAGTACCTACAATGAGCAGTTCTTC.